This T cell receptor beta chain stems from a study of cytomegalovirus exposure and HLA in healthy donors. The CDR3 totals 15 residues. Trimming shortened V by 0 bases and J by 4 bases, and 9 bases separated the two germline ends. Germline V CDR1 and CDR2: KGHSH, LQKENI. Primers for the PCR totalled 60 Vbeta and 13 Jbeta. Using immunoSEQ multiplex PCR, the repertoire was profiled, and TCRdb retains in-frame clones only, with some absent. The table has 110,000 to 150,000 clones, approximately 70% seen once; the top ten hold 1.3%. This chain joins TRBV18 and TRBJ1-4; tentative D call: TRBD1 (6 bases). The sample was PBMCs. The TCR comes from a woman between 40 and 55 years old in good health and CMV-seronegative. The CDR3 DNA is TGTGCCAGCTCACCACCTCAGGGGCTTAATGAAAAACTGTTTTTT. This sequence encodes CASSPPQGLNEKLFF.